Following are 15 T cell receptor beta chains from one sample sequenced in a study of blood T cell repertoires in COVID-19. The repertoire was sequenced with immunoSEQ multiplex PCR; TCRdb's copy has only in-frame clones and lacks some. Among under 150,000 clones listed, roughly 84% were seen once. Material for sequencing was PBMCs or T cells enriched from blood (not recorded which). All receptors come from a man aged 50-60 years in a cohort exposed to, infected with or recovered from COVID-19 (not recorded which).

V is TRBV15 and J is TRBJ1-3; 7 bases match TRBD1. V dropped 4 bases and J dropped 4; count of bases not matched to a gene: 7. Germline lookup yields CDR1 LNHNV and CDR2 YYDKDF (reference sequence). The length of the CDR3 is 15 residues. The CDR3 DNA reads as TGTGCCACCAGCACCAACAGGGGATCCGGAAACACCATATATTTT. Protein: CATSTNRGSGNTIYF.

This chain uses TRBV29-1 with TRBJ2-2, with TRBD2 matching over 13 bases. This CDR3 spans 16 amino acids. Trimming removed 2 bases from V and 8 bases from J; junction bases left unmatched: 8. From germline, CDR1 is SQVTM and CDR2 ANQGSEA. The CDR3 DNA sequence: TGCAGCGTTGAACTCCGGACTAGCGGGGGTTTAGGGGAGCTGTTTTTT. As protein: CSVELRTSGGLGELFF.

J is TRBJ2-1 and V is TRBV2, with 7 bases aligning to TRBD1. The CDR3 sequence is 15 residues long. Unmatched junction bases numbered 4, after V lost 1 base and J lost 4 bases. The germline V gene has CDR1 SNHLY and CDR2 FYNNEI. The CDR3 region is CASSEEGTAYNEQFF. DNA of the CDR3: TGTGCCAGCAGTGAAGAGGGGACAGCTTACAATGAGCAGTTCTTC.

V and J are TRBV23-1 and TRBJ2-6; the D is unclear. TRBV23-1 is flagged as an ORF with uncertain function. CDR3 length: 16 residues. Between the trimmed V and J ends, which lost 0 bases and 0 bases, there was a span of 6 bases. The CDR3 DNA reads TGCGCCAGCAGTCAATCGGTCAGCTCTGGGGCCAACGTCCTGACTTTC. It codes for CASSQSVSSGANVLTF.

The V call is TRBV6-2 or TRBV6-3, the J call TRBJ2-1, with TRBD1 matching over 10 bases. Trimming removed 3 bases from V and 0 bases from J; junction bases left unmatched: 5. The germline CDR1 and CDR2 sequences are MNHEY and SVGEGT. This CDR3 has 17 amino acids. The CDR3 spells CASSYSGTGDSYNEQFF. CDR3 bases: TGTGCCAGCAGTTATTCCGGGACAGGGGACTCCTACAATGAGCAGTTCTTC.

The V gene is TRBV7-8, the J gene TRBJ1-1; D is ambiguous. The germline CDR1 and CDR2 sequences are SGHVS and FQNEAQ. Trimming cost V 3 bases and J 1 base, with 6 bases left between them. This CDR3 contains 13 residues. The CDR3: CASSFGENTEAFF. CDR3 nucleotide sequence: TGTGCCAGCAGCTTCGGGGAGAACACTGAAGCTTTCTTT.

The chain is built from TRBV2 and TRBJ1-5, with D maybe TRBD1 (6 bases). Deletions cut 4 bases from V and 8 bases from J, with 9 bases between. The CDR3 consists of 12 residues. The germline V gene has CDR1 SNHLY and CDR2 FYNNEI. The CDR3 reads CASSGTAEPQHF. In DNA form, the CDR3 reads TGTGCCAGCAGTGGGACAGCGGAGCCCCAGCATTTT. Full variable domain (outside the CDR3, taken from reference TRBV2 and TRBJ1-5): EPEVTQTPSHQVTQMGQEVILRCVPISNHLYFYWYRQILGQKVEFLVSFYNNEISEKSEIFDDQFSVERPDGSNFTLKIRSTKLEDSAMYFCASSGTAEPQHFGDGTRLSIL.

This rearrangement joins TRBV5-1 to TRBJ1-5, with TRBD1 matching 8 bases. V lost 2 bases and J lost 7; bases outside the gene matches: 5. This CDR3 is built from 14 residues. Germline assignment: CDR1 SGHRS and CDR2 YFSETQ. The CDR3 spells CASSFDRGGQPQHF. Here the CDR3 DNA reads TGCGCCAGCAGCTTCGACAGGGGCGGACAGCCCCAGCATTTT.

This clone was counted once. In DNA, the CDR3 is TGTGCCAGCTCACCTCCGGGACTAGAGTATACGCAGTATTTT. Translated: CASSPPGLEYTQYF. The chain links TRBV18 to TRBJ2-3; 8 positions agree with TRBD2. CDR1 and CDR2 from the germline V gene are KGHSH and LQKENI. The CDR3 runs 14 residues. Germline trimming cut 3 bases from V and 7 bases from J; bases unmatched to any gene: 6. Full variable domain (outside the CDR3, taken from reference TRBV18 and TRBJ2-3): NAGVMQNPRHLVRRRGQEARLRCSPMKGHSHVYWYRQLPEEGLKFMVYLQKENIIDESGMPKERFSAEFPKEGPSILRIQQVVRGDSAAYFCASSPPGLEYTQYFGPGTRLTVL.

DNA for the CDR3: TGTGCCAGCAGGGCGGACAGGGACAATCAGCCCCAGCATTTT. As protein: CASRADRDNQPQHF. The chain is built from TRBV28 and TRBJ1-5; TRBD1 aligns across 8 bases. Germline CDR1 reads MDHEN; CDR2 reads SYDVKM. This CDR3 region has 14 residues. With V trimmed by 6 bases and J by 3 bases, 4 bases remained unmatched.

Written as DNA, the CDR3 is TGTGCCAGCAGCTCAGGGGTTCGAACTGAAGCTTTCTTT. It yields the protein CASSSGVRTEAFF. This sequence joins TRBV7-2 and TRBJ1-1, with a weak D call TRBD1 (6 bases). CDR3 length: 13 amino acids. Germline V lookup: CDR1 SGHTA, CDR2 FQGNSA. The V gene lost 4 bases and the J gene lost 5 bases, with 11 bases spanning the gap.

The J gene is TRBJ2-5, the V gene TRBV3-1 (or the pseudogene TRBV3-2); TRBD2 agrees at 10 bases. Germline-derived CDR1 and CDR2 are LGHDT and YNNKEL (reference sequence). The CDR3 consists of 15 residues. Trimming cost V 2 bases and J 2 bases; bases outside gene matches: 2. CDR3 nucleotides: TGTGCCAGCAGCCAACTAGCGGGGGTGCAAGAGACCCAGTACTTC. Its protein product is CASSQLAGVQETQYF.

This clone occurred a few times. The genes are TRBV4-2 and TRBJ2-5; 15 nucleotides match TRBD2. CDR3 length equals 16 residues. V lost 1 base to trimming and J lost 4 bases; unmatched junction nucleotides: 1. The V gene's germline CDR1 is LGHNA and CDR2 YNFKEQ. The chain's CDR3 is CASSQGTSGGAETQYF. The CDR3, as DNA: TGTGCCAGCAGCCAAGGGACTAGCGGGGGGGCAGAGACCCAGTACTTC.

In nucleotides, the CDR3 is TGTGCCAGCAGCCTTACTAGCGGCCAAGTCACCGGGGAGCTGTTTTTT. Translated: CASSLTSGQVTGELFF. The V call is TRBV9, the J call TRBJ2-2; TRBD2 aligns across 8 bases. This CDR3 contains 16 residues. CDR1 and CDR2 (germline): SGDLS, YYNGEE. The V segment lost 4 bases and the J segment 4 bases; nucleotides outside the gene matches: 9.

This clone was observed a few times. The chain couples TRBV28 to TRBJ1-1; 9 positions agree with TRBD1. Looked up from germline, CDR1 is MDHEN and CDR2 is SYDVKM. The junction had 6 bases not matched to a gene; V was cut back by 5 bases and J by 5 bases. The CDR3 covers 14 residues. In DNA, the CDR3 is TGTGCCAGCAGTCTAGGACAGGGGAGGACTGAAGCTTTCTTT. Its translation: CASSLGQGRTEAFF.